The present TCR beta chain was sequenced within a study of blood T cell repertoires in COVID-19. Study context: PBMCs, B-cell-depleted T cells, or T cells were the source of the cDNA or gDNA that made up the material.

In germline, CDR1 is SEHNR, CDR2 FQNEAQ (reference sequence). The CDR3 loop spans 14 amino acids. V lost 7 bases, J lost 5 bases, and 10 bases stayed unmatched. Study processing details: Reference gene primer amplification gave estimated nucleated cell counts. Only in-frame clones appear in the TCRdb table, and some are missing; sequencing was by immunoSEQ multiplex PCR. That table supplies the V and J calls and clone size; D and trimming were determined from the DNA. The sample contains about 69,000 clones, roughly 73% of which appear only once. This TCR came from a human donor in a cohort sampled during active COVID-19. The sequencing sample was made of peripheral blood. This sequence joins TRBV7-9 and TRBJ1-2, with 7 bases lining up with TRBD1. The CDR3 protein is CASKSDRVNYGYTF. DNA of the CDR3: TGTGCCAGCAAATCCGACAGGGTAAATTATGGCTACACCTTC.